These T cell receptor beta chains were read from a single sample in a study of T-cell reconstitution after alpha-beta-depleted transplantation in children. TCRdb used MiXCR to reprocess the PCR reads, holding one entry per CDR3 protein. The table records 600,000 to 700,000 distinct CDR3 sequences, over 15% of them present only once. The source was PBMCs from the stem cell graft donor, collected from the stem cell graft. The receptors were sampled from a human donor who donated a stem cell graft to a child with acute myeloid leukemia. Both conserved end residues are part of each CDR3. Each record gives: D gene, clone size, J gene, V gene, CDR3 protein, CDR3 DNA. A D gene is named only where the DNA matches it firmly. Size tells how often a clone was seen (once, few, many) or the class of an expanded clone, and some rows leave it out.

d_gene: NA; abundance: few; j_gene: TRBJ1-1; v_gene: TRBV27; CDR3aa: CASSLLTGVGTEAFF; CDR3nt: TGTGCCAGCAGTCTATTGACAGGCGTGGGGACTGAAGCTTTCTTT
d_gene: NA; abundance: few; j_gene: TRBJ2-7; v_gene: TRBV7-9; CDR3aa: CASSDPYEQYF; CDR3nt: TGTGCCAGCAGCGATCCCTACGAGCAGTACTTC
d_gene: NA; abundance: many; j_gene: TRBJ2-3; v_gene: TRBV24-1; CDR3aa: CATPSGEADTQYF; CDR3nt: TGTGCCACCCCATCGGGGGAAGCAGATACGCAGTATTTT
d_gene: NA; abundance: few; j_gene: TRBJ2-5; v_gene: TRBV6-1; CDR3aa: CASSPRVGAQETQYF; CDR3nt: TGTGCCAGCAGCCCTCGGGTGGGGGCACAAGAGACCCAGTACTTC
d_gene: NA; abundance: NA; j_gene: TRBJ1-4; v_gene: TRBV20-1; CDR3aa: CSANATGRTNEKLFF; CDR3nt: TGCAGTGCTAATGCCACAGGGAGGACTAATGAAAAACTGTTTTTT
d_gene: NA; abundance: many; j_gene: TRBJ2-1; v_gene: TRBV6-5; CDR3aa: CASNREPGQFF; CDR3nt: TGTGCCAGCAACCGCGAACCGGGGCAGTTCTTC
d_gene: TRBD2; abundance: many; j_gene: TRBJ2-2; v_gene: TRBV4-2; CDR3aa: CASSQEGGTGTGELFF; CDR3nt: TGTGCCAGCAGCCAAGAGGGAGGGACGGGCACCGGGGAGCTGTTTTTT
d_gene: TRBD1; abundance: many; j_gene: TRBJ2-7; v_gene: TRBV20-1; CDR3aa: CSARPNAGQGMSYEQYF; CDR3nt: TGCAGTGCTAGGCCCAACGCGGGACAGGGGATGAGCTACGAGCAGTACTTC
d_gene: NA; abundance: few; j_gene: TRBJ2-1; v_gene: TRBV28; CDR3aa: CASSPAGSLTYNEQFF; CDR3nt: TGTGCCAGCAGTCCTGCAGGGTCACTTACCTACAATGAGCAGTTCTTC
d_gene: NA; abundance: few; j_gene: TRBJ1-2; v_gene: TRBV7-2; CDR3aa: CASSLGGWGGYGYTF; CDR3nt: TGTGCCAGCAGCTTAGGGGGATGGGGAGGTTATGGCTACACCTTC
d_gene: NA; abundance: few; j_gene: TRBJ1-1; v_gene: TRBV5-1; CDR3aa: CASSLHGLGNTEAFF; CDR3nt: TGCGCCAGCAGCTTGCACGGCCTGGGGAACACTGAAGCTTTCTTT
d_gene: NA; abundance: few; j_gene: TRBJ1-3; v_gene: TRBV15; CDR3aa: CATSSLTGPGNTIYF; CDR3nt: TGTGCCACCAGCAGCCTCACGGGGCCTGGAAACACCATATATTTT